This T cell receptor (beta chain) was sequenced for a study of cytomegalovirus exposure and HLA in healthy donors. Study background: Per a later analysis, the approximately 620 first-cohort and fewer than 150 validation repertoires shared one platform. Study-wide results and limits: In vitro, three CMV-associated chains proved specific for CMV antigens. Cytomegalovirus status was reportedly diagnosed by the classifier with high sensitivity and specificity.

As concerns this clone: Its antigen is unknown.

Measured with immunoSEQ multiplex PCR; TCRdb has only the in-frame clones, and not every one. The table lists more than 55,000 clones, about 95% of them singletons. The germline CDR1 and CDR2 sequences are SGHTA and FQGNSA. The V gene end was trimmed by 3 bases and the J gene end by 9 bases; junction bases not matched to a gene: 9. CDR3 length: 15 amino acids. V and J are TRBV7-2 and TRBJ2-1; 9 nucleotides line up with TRBD2. Sequencing was done on a sample of PBMCs. This receptor was taken from a woman under 30 in good health and CMV-seronegative. Here the CDR3 reads CASSLRGLAEREQFF. In nucleotides, the CDR3 is TGTGCCAGCAGCTTGAGGGGACTAGCTGAACGTGAGCAGTTCTTC.